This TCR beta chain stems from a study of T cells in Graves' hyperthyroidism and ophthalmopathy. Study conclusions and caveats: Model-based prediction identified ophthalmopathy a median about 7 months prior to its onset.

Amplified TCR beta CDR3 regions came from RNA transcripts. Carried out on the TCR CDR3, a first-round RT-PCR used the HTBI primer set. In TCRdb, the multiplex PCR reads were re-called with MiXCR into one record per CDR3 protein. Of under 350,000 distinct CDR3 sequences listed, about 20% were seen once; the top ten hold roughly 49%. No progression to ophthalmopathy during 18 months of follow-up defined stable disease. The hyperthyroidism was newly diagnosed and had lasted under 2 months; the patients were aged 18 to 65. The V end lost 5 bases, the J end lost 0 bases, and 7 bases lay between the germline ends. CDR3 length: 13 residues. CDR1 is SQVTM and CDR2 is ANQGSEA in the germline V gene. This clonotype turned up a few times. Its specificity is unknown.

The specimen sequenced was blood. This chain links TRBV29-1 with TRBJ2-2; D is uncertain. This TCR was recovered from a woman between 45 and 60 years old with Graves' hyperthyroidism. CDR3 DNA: TGCAGCGTTCGGGCAGCGAACACCGGGGAGCTGTTTTTT. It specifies CSVRAANTGELFF.